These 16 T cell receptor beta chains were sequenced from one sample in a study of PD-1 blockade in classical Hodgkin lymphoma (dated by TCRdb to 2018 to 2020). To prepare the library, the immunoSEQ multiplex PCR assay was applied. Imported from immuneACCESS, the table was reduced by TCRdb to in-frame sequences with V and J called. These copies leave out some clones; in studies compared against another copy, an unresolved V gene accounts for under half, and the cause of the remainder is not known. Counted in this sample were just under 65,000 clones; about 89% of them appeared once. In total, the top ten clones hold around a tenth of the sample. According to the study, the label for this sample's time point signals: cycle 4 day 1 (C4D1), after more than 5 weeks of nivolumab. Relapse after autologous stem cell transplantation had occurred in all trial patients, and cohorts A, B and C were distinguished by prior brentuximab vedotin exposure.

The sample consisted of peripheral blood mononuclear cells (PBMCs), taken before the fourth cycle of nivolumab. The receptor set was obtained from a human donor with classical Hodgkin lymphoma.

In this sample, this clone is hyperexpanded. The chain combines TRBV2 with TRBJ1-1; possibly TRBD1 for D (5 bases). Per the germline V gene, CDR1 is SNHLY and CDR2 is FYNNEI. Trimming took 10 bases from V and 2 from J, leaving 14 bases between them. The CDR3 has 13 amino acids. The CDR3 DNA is TGTGCCACCGTAACCGGGGACAACACTGAAGCTTTCTTT. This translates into CATVTGDNTEAFF.

The CDR3 region has the DNA TGTGCCGCCAGCCCCCACGGGGGACGAGCTTTCTTT. Protein: CAASPHGGRAFF. This chain connects TRBV7-9 to TRBJ1-1; possibly TRBD1 for D (5 bases). V lost 11 bases and J 10 bases, leaving 20 bases between the germline ends. This CDR3 region has 12 residues. Germline CDR1 SEHNR, CDR2 FQNEAQ (reference sequence). Drawing the rest from reference TRBV7-9 and TRBJ1-1, the complete variable domain is DTGVSQNPRHKITKRGQNVTFRCDPISEHNRLYWYRQTLGQGPEFLTYFQNEAQLEKSRLLSDRFSAERPKGSFSTLEIQRTEQGDSAMYLCAASPHGGRAFFGQGTRLTVV.

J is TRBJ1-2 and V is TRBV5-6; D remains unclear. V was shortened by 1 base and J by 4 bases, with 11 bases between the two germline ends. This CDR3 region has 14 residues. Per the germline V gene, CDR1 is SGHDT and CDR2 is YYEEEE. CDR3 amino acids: CASSLRRLFYGYTF. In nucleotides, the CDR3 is TGTGCCAGCAGCTTGCGCAGGCTCTTCTATGGCTACACCTTC.

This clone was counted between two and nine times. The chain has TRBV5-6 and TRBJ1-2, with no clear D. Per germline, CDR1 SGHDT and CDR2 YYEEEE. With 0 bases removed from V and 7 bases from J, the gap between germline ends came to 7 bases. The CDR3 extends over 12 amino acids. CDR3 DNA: TGTGCCAGCAGCTTGGGGAAGGGTGGCTACACCTTC. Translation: CASSLGKGGYTF. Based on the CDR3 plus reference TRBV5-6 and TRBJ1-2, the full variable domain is DAGVTQSPTHLIKTRGQQVTLRCSPKSGHDTVSWYQQALGQGPQFIFQYYEEEERQRGNFPDRFSGHQFPNYSSELNVNALLLGDSALYLCASSLGKGGYTFGSGTRLTVV.

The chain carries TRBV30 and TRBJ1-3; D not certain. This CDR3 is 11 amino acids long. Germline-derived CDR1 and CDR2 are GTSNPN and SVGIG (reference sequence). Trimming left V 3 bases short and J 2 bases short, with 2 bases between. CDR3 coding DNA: TGTGCCTGGAGCGCTGGAAACACCATATATTTT. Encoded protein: CAWSAGNTIYF. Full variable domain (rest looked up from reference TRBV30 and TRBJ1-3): SQTIHQWPATLVQPVGSPLSLECTVEGTSNPNLYWYRQAAGRGLQLLFYSVGIGQISSEVPQNLSASRPQDRQFILSSKKLLLSDSGFYLCAWSAGNTIYFGEGSWLTVV.

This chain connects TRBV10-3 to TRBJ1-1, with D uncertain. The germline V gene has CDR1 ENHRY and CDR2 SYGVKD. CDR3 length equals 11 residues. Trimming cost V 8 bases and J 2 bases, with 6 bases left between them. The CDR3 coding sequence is TGTGCCATCCAACAAAACACTGAAGCTTTCTTT. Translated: CAIQQNTEAFF.

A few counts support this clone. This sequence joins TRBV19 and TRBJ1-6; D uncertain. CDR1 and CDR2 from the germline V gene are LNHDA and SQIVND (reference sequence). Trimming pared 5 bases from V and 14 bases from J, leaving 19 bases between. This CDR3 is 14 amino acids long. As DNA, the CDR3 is TGTGCCAGTAGTTCTAAATCCTCGGCGGACTCCCTCCACTTT. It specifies CASSSKSSADSLHF.

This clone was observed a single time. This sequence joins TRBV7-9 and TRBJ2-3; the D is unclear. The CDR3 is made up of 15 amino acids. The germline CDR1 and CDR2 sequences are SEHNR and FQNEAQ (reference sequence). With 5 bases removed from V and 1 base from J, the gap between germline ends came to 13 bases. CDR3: CASSPPATGTDTQYF. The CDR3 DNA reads TGTGCCAGCAGCCCGCCAGCGACTGGCACAGATACGCAGTATTTT.

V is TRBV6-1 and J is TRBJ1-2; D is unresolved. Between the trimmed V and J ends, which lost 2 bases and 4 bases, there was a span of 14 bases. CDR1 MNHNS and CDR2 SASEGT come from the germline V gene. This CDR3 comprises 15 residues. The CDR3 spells CASSERVQASYGYTF. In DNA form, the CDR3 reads TGTGCCAGCAGTGAAAGGGTCCAAGCCTCCTATGGCTACACCTTC.

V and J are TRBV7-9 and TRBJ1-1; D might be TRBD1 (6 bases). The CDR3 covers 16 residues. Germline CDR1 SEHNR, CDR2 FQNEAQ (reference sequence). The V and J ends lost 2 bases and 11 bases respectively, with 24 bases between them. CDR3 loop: CASSLRTTEGQFGAFF. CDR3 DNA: TGTGCCAGCAGCTTAAGGACCACCGAAGGACAGTTTGGTGCTTTCTTT.

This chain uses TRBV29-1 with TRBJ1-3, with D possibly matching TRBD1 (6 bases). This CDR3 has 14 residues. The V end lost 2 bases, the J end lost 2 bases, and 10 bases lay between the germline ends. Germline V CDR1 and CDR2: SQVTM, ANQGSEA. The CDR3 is CSVEWGLAGNTIYF. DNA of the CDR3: TGCAGCGTTGAATGGGGGCTGGCTGGAAACACCATATATTTT.

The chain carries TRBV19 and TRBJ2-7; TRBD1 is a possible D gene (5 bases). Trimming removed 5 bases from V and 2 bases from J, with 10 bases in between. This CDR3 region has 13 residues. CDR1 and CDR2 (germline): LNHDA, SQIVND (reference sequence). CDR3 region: CASSPGHTYEQYF. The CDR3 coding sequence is TGTGCCAGTAGTCCTGGACATACCTACGAGCAGTACTTC.

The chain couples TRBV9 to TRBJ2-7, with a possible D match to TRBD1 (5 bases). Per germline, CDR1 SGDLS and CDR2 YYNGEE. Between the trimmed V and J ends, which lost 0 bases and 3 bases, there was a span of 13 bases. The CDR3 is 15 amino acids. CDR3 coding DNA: TGTGCCAGCAGCGTAGAATCCGGACACTTCTACGAGCAGTACTTC. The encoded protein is CASSVESGHFYEQYF.

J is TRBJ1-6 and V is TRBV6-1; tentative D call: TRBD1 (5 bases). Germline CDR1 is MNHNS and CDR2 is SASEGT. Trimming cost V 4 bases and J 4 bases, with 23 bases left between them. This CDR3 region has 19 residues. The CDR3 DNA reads TGTGCCAGCAGTGGGCGTGGGGGGATAAGACCGTATTATAATTCACCCCTCCACTTT. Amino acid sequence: CASSGRGGIRPYYNSPLHF.

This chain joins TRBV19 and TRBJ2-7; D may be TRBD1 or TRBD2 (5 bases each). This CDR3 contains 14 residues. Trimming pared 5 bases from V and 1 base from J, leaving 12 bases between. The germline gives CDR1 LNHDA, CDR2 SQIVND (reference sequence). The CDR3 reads CASSSGAASYEQYF. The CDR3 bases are TGTGCCAGTAGTTCCGGGGCAGCATCCTACGAGCAGTACTTC.

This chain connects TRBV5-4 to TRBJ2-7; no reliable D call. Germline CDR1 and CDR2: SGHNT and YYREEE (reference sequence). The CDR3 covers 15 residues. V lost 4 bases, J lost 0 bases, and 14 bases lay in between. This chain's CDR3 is CASSRVETSSYEQYF. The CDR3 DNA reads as TGTGCCAGCAGCCGTGTAGAGACGAGCTCCTACGAGCAGTACTTC.